The 16 T cell receptor beta chains below all came from one sample that was sequenced in a study of cytomegalovirus exposure and HLA in healthy donors. Primers included in the PCR were 60 Vbeta and 13 Jbeta primers. Here immunoSEQ multiplex PCR was the method, and the copy in TCRdb shows in-frame clones only, minus some. This sample has some 130,000 clones, with 79% found just once. Sequencing was performed on PBMCs. The receptors were sampled from a man aged 40-49 years in good health and CMV-seropositive.

The genes are TRBV9 and TRBJ2-1; no clear D. V lost 3 bases to trimming and J lost 2 bases, with 12 bases between them. This CDR3 contains 15 residues. Germline V gene sequence: CDR1 SGDLS, CDR2 YYNGEE. As DNA, the CDR3 is TGTGCCAGCAGCGAGCACTTAATGGCCTACAATGAGCAGTTCTTC. Its protein is CASSEHLMAYNEQFF.

This clone appeared once. In DNA, the CDR3 is TGTGCCAGCTCACCACCGACAGCGGGCATCTACGAGCAGTACTTC. As protein: CASSPPTAGIYEQYF. The V and J genes are TRBV18 and TRBJ2-7; the D gene is possibly TRBD2 (6 bases). This CDR3 contains 15 residues. V was trimmed by 0 bases and J by 3 bases, leaving 12 bases between them. Germline-derived CDR1 and CDR2 are KGHSH and LQKENI.

The J gene is TRBJ1-1, the V gene TRBV2; D not resolved. Germline V lookup: CDR1 SNHLY, CDR2 FYNNEI. Trimming left V 3 bases short and J 1 base short, with 6 bases between. The CDR3 totals 13 residues. The CDR3 DNA follows: TGTGCCAGCAGTGATGGCAGGAACACTGAAGCTTTCTTT. Its protein is CASSDGRNTEAFF.

This clone was counted only a few times. V and J are TRBV29-1 and TRBJ2-7; 13 bases are a match to TRBD2. This CDR3 has 13 residues. J was trimmed by 7 bases and V by 6 bases; bases with no gene match: 6. Germline V lookup: CDR1 SQVTM, CDR2 ANQGSEA. CDR3 region: CSVGLAGVGEQYF. The CDR3 DNA sequence: TGCAGCGTCGGACTAGCGGGAGTGGGGGAGCAGTACTTC.

V is TRBV2 and J is TRBJ2-7; 7 nucleotides line up with TRBD1. J gave up 2 bases and V 10 bases, and 8 bases lay outside the gene matches. The CDR3 sequence is 13 residues long. The germline gives CDR1 SNHLY, CDR2 FYNNEI. CDR3 DNA sequence: TGTGCCACCTTGACAGGGTCGACCTACGAGCAGTACTTC. Translated, it gives CATLTGSTYEQYF.

This chain's CDR3 is CATSTSGIGDTQYF. In DNA, the CDR3 is TGTGCCACCTCGACTAGCGGGATAGGTGATACGCAGTATTTT. The chain uses TRBV6-1 and TRBJ2-3; 11 bases line up with TRBD2. Germline CDR1 reads MNHNS; CDR2 reads SASEGT. V lost 10 bases to trimming and J lost 6 bases; unmatched junction nucleotides: 9. The CDR3 totals 14 residues.

The gene calls are TRBV29-1 and TRBJ2-7, with 11 bases matching TRBD2. The CDR3 contains 14 residues. V gave up 3 bases and J gave up 0 bases; unmatched junction bases: 1. Germline assignment: CDR1 SQVTM and CDR2 ANQGSEA. The CDR3 sequence: CSVETSGNSYEQYF. The CDR3 nucleotides read TGCAGCGTTGAGACTAGCGGGAACTCCTACGAGCAGTACTTC.

The chain recombines TRBV5-6 with TRBJ2-3; no firm D call. The CDR3 spans 12 residues. Per the germline V gene, CDR1 is SGHDT and CDR2 is YYEEEE. Trimming took off 4 bases at V and 8 bases at J, with 11 bases between the two ends. The CDR3 region is CASSLSEITQYF. The CDR3 bases are TGTGCCAGCAGCCTCTCGGAGATTACGCAGTATTTT.

This chain links TRBV30 with TRBJ1-6; 8 nucleotides match TRBD1. The CDR3 extends over 15 amino acids. The V gene end was trimmed by 1 base and the J gene end by 8 bases; junction bases not matched to a gene: 7. Germline values: CDR1 GTSNPN, CDR2 SVGIG (reference sequence). In DNA, the CDR3 is TGTGCCTGGAGTGGCCTCGGACAGGGAGATTCACCCCTCCACTTT. Translating it yields CAWSGLGQGDSPLHF.

The rearrangement joins TRBV19 to TRBJ2-2; D perhaps matches TRBD2 (6 bases). This CDR3 has 15 residues. Trimming pared 8 bases from V and 3 bases from J, leaving 16 bases between. Looked up from germline, CDR1 is LNHDA and CDR2 is SQIVND (reference sequence). The CDR3 DNA reads as TGTGCCAGTCTCATCGGGACTTTCGACACCGGGGAGCTGTTTTTT. It yields the protein CASLIGTFDTGELFF.

The chain links TRBV6-1 to TRBJ2-7; 9 bases align to TRBD2. V shed 8 bases, J shed 6 bases, and the junction held 11 bases outside the gene matches. The length of the CDR3 is 14 residues. The germline V gene encodes CDR1 MNHNS and CDR2 SASEGT. The DNA of the CDR3 is TGTGCCAGCGCCATTTTAATAGCGGGAGTCGAGCAGTACTTC. Protein product: CASAILIAGVEQYF.

J is TRBJ2-5 and V is TRBV2; D is uncertain. Trimming left V 7 bases short and J 1 base short, with 10 bases between. The CDR3 runs to 13 residues. Germline CDR1 and CDR2: SNHLY and FYNNEI. CDR3 region: CASTVTRQETQYF. The CDR3 DNA reads as TGTGCCAGCACGGTGACTCGCCAAGAGACCCAGTACTTC.

The genes are TRBV28 and TRBJ1-2, with D possibly TRBD1 on 5 matching bases. The length of the CDR3 is 16 residues. Trimming removed 4 bases from V and 0 bases from J, with 15 bases in between. Per germline, CDR1 MDHEN and CDR2 SYDVKM. The CDR3 region is CASSSAGNPANYGYTF. CDR3 nucleotides: TGTGCCAGCAGTTCGGCAGGGAACCCAGCTAACTATGGCTACACCTTC.

The chain joins TRBV6-8 to TRBJ2-7; 7 bases line up with TRBD2. CDR1 is MNHGY and CDR2 is SAAAGT in the germline V gene. Losses at the gene ends were 5 bases for V and 4 bases for J; bases not matched to a gene: 14. This CDR3 spans 16 amino acids. The CDR3 region is CASSTGSGDNEYEQYF. CDR3 coding DNA: TGTGCCAGCAGTACGGGCAGCGGGGATAATGAATACGAGCAGTACTTC.

The table lists this clone with a few counts. The rearrangement links TRBV6-1 to TRBJ2-7; D might be TRBD2 (5 bases). This CDR3 has 13 amino acids. CDR1 is MNHNS, CDR2 SASEGT, per germline. Trimming shortened V by 8 bases and J by 6 bases, and 17 bases separated the two germline ends. In DNA form, the CDR3 reads TGTGCCAGCGATACTGCGGACTCTGGCGAGCAGTACTTC. Its protein is CASDTADSGEQYF.

This clone was detected only once. This chain links TRBV2 with TRBJ2-7; 10 bases map to TRBD2. The CDR3 spans 14 residues. After removal of 6 bases from V and 2 bases from J, the junction contained 4 bases not matched to a gene. CDR1 is SNHLY, CDR2 FYNNEI, per germline. The CDR3 here is CASRGGLATYEQYF. The CDR3 DNA sequence: TGTGCCAGCAGAGGGGGACTAGCGACCTACGAGCAGTACTTC.